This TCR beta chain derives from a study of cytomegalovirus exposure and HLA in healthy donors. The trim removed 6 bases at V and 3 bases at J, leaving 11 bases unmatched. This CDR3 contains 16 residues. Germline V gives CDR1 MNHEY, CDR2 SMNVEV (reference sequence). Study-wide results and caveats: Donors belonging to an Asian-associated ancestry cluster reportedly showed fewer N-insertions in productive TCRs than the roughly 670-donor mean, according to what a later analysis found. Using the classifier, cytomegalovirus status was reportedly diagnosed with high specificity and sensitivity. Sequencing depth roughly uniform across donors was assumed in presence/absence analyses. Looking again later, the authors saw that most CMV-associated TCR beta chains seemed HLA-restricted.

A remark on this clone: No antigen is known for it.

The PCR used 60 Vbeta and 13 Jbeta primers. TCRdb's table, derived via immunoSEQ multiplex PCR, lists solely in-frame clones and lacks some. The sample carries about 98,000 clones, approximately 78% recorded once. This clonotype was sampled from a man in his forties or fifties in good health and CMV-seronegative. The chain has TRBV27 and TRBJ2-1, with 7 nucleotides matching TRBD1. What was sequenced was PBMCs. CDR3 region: CASRSVTGPYYNEQFF. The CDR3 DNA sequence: TGTGCCAGCAGAAGCGTGACAGGGCCCTACTACAATGAGCAGTTCTTC.